This T cell receptor (beta chain) was found in a study of blood T cell repertoires in COVID-19. Across the whole study: Acute and convalescent COVID-19 specimens originated in the United States, Italy and Spain.

Trimming at V came to 6 bases and at J to 2 bases, leaving 8 bases not matched to a gene. In germline, CDR1 is SGHVT, CDR2 SQSDAQ. The CDR3 is made up of 15 amino acids. Sequenced by immunoSEQ multiplex PCR; TCRdb stores in-frame clones only, minus some. The sample lists roughly 300,000 clones; more than 70% were seen once. The chain employs TRBV7-4 and TRBJ2-7; 9 bases agree with TRBD1. What was sequenced was peripheral blood. The receptor comes from a woman in her fifties or sixties who had recovered from COVID-19. The CDR3 sequence: CASSHGTGRTYEQYF. The CDR3 coding sequence is TGTGCCAGCAGTCACGGGACAGGGAGGACCTACGAGCAGTACTTC.